A selection of T cell receptor beta chains follows, all from one sample in a study of post-analysis software for immune sequencing data. TCRdb re-called the PCR reads through MiXCR, storing one row per CDR3 protein. The sample holds more than 450,000 distinct CDR3 sequences, under 40% seen once. Sequenced input: blood. All receptors derive from a girl aged 2-17 years with multiple sclerosis. The CDR3 runs from the conserved cysteine through the conserved F or W. The D gene is left open where the match is weak. Clone sizes are given selectively: once, few, many, or a class where the clone is expanded.

size,V,J,D,DNA,CDR3
-,TRBV5-1,TRBJ2-7,TRBD1,TGCGCCAGCAGCACCAACCGGGACAGGGGGTACGAGCAGTACTTC,CASSTNRDRGYEQYF
-,TRBV6-5,TRBJ1-4,TRBD1,TGTGCCAGCAGTTACACGACAGGGGCAAATGAAAAACTGTTTTTT,CASSYTTGANEKLFF
-,TRBV12-3/TRBV12-4,TRBJ1-2,-,TGTGCCAGCAGTTCGCGGCGCGAGGGAATCTATGGCTACACCTTC,CASSSRREGIYGYTF
few,TRBV5-1,TRBJ1-2,-,TGCGCCAGCAGCTTGGGGACGACTAACTATGGCTACACCTTC,CASSLGTTNYGYTF
-,TRBV7-6,TRBJ1-1,-,TGTGCCAGCAGCTCTAGGCGCAGGGTGGACACTGAAGCTTTCTTT,CASSSRRRVDTEAFF
many,TRBV5-1,TRBJ2-5,TRBD2,TGCGCCAGCACCGTCAGCGGGGGGGCTCTGGAGACCCAGTACTTC,CASTVSGGALETQYF
-,TRBV10-2,TRBJ2-3,-,TGCGCCAGCGGACAAGACGCAGATACGCAGTATTTT,CASGQDADTQYF
-,TRBV5-1,TRBJ2-5,-,TGCGCCAGCAGCGCGGACAACCGACTCCAAGAGACCCAGTACTTC,CASSADNRLQETQYF
-,TRBV9,TRBJ1-5,-,TGTGCCAGCAGCGCCCAGGAGAATCAGCCCCAGCATTTT,CASSAQENQPQHF
few,TRBV10-3,TRBJ1-2,-,TGTGCCATCAGAGTGGACGGTGAAAGTGGCTACACCTTC,CAIRVDGESGYTF
-,TRBV7-2,TRBJ1-2,-,TGTGCCAGCCCCGGCCTATACAACTATGGCTACACCTTC,CASPGLYNYGYTF
many,TRBV10-3,TRBJ2-7,-,TGTGCCATCAGTGGCACCGCAGGGTCCTCCTACGAGCAGTACTTC,CAISGTAGSSYEQYF
-,TRBV12-3/TRBV12-4,TRBJ1-5,-,TGTGCCAGCAGTCCCTCGGGGCAGCTCTGGGGTCAGCCCCAGCATTTT,CASSPSGQLWGQPQHF
-,TRBV7-2,TRBJ1-3,-,TGTGCCAGCAGCTTAACTCGAGGCACCATATATTTT,CASSLTRGTIYF
-,TRBV20-1,TRBJ2-5,TRBD2,TGCAGTCCAATGACTAGCGGGGTCCAAGAGACCCAGTACTTC,CSPMTSGVQETQYF
few,TRBV15,TRBJ2-5,-,TGTGCCACGAGCGACCAGGAGGCGGAGACCCAGTACTTC,CATSDQEAETQYF